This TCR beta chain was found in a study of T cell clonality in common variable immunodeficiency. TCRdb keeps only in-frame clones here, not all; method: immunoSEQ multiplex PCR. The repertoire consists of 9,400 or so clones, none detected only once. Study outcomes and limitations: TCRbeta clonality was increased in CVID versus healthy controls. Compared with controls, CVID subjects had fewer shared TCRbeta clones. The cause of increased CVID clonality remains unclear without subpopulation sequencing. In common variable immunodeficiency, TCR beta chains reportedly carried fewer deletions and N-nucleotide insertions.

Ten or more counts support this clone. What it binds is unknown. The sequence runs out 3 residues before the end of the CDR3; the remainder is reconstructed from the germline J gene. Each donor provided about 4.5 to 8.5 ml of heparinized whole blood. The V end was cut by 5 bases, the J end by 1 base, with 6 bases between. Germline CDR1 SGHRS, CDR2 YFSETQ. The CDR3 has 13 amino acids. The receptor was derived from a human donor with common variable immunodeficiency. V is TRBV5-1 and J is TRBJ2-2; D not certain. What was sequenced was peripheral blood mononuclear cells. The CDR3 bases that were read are TGCGCCAGCAGTAACTGGAACACCGGGGAG. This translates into CASSNWNTGE. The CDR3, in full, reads CASSNWNTGELFF.